This TCR beta chain was identified in a study of T cell repertoires in cytomegalovirus infection. As concerns this clonotype: The target antigen is unknown.

Germline values: CDR1 SEHNR, CDR2 FQNEAQ (reference sequence). V gave up 5 bases and J gave up 3 bases; unmatched junction bases: 4. This CDR3 spans 14 amino acids. Overall study results and limits: Summed frequency of public TCR beta families distinguished CMV carriers with the relevant HLA. The ex vivo response showed dominance by HLA-C-restricted CMV-specific TCR beta clonotypes.

Using its own MiXCR run on the reads, TCRdb lists one record per CDR3 protein. The data contain about 60,000 distinct CDR3 sequences, roughly a fifth of them seen just once; the ten biggest clones take up around 72%. This chain links TRBV7-9 with TRBJ2-7; 10 positions match TRBD2. Sequenced material: CD8+ T cells from cultured PBMCs, taken from culture after CMV antigen stimulation. The receptor was isolated from a human donor in good health (CMV status not recorded). Some clones in this sample may be carry-over from other donors' samples. CDR3 loop: CASSPRLAGYEQYF. The CDR3 DNA follows: TGTGCCAGCAGCCCTCGACTAGCGGGCTACGAGCAGTACTTC.